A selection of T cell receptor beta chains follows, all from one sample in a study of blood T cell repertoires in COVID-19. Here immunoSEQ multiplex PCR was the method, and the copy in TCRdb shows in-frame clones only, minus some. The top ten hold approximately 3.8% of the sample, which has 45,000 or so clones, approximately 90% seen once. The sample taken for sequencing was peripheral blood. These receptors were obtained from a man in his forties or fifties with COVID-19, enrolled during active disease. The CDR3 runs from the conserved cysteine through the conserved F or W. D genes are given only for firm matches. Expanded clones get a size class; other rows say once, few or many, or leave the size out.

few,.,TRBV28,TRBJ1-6,CASTAGPVPLHF,TGTGCCAGCACCGCGGGACCGGTTCCCCTCCACTTT
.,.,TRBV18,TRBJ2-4,CASSPPANTQGQNIQYF,TGTGCCAGCTCACCACCGGCAAACACCCAGGGCCAAAACATTCAGTACTTC
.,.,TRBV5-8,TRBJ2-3,CASSLALSRTDTQYF,TGTGCCAGCAGCTTGGCCTTGAGTCGCACAGATACGCAGTATTTT
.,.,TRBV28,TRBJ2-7,CASSRRLINSYEQYF,TGTGCCAGCAGCCGCCGACTTATAAACTCCTACGAGCAGTACTTC
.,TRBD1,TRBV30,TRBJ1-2,CAWKFPGQGANNYGYTF,TGTGCCTGGAAATTCCCGGGACAGGGGGCGAATAACTATGGCTACACCTTC
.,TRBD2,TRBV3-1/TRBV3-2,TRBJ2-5,CASRPTGGPGETQYF,TGTGCCAGCAGACCCACGGGGGGGCCGGGTGAGACCCAGTACTTC
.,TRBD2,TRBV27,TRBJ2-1,CASSLSGLAGRNNEQFF,TGTGCCAGCAGTTTATCGGGACTAGCGGGGAGAAACAATGAGCAGTTCTTC
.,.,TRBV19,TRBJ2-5,CASSIVSRETQYF,TGTGCCAGTAGTATAGTCAGCAGGGAGACCCAGTACTTC
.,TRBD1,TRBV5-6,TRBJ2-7,CASSLVGQGTYEQYF,TGTGCCAGCAGCTTGGTTGGACAGGGGACCTACGAGCAGTACTTC
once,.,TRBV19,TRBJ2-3,CASSKLVATDTQYF,TGTGCCAGTAGTAAACTAGTTGCAACAGATACGCAGTATTTT
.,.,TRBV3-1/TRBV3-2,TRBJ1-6,CASTGTPGHVPHF,TGTGCCAGCACTGGAACTCCGGGACATGTGCCCCACTTT
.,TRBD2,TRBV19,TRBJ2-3,CASRDRTSGSVTDTQYF,TGTGCCAGTAGGGACAGGACTAGCGGGAGTGTCACAGATACGCAGTATTTT
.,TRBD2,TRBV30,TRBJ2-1,CAWTSGRRANEQFF,TGTGCCTGGACTAGCGGGAGGAGGGCCAATGAGCAGTTCTTC
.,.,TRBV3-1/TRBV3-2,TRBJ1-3,CASSQPAGNTIYF,TGTGCCAGCAGCCAACCGGCTGGAAACACCATATATTTT
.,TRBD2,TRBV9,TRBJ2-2,CASSVGLAGGYTGELFF,TGTGCCAGCAGCGTAGGTCTAGCGGGGGGGTACACCGGGGAGCTGTTTTTT
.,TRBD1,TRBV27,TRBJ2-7,CASSPTGTGKYEQYF,TGTGCCAGCAGTCCCACCGGGACAGGGAAATACGAGCAGTACTTC
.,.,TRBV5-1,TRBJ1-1,CASSLVTLGTEAFF,TGCGCCAGCAGCTTAGTCACCCTCGGCACTGAAGCTTTCTTT
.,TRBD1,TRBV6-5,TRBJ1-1,CASRRTGGTEAFF,TGTGCCAGCAGGCGGACAGGGGGCACTGAAGCTTTCTTT
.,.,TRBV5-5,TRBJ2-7,CASNLIGDSSYEQYF,TGTGCCAGCAACTTGATTGGAGATTCCTCCTACGAGCAGTACTTC
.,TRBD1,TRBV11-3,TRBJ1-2,CASRGTGEYGYTF,TGTGCCAGCAGGGGGACAGGGGAATATGGCTACACCTTC
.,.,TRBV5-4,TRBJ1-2,CASSSGWGGEDYGYTF,TGTGCCAGCAGCTCAGGATGGGGGGGAGAAGACTATGGCTACACCTTC
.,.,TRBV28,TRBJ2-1,CASSLLGVEQFF,TGTGCCAGCAGTTTATTGGGAGTTGAGCAGTTCTTC
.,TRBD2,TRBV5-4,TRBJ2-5,CASSLKRESQETQYF,TGTGCCAGCAGCCTAAAGCGGGAAAGTCAAGAGACCCAGTACTTC
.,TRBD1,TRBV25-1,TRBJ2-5,CASSESPGTEIKETQYF,TGTGCCAGCAGTGAATCCCCCGGGACAGAAATTAAAGAGACCCAGTACTTC
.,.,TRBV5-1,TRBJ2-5,CASSLGQAEETQYF,TGCGCCAGCAGCTTGGGGCAGGCTGAAGAGACCCAGTACTTC
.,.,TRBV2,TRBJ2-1,CASCSTRAAEQFF,TGTGCCAGCTGCTCGACTAGAGCGGCTGAGCAGTTCTTC
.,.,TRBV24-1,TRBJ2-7,CATSDSTRYEQYF,TGTGCCACCAGTGATTCAACTAGATACGAGCAGTACTTC
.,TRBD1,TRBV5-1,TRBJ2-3,CASSSGTASTDTQYF,TGCGCCAGCAGCTCTGGGACAGCTAGCACAGATACGCAGTATTTT
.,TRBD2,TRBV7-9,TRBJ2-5,CASSFPSGRDQETQYF,TGTGCCAGCAGCTTCCCTAGCGGGAGGGACCAAGAGACCCAGTACTTC
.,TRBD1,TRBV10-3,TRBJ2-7,CATRTGTYEQYF,TGTGCCACCAGGACAGGTACCTACGAGCAGTACTTC
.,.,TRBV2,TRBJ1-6,CASSEESSYNSPLHF,TGTGCCAGCAGTGAAGAGAGCTCCTATAATTCACCCCTCCACTTT
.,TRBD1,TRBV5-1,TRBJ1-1,CASSSSPGQGRTEAFF,TGCGCCAGCAGCTCCTCCCCGGGACAGGGTCGGACTGAAGCTTTCTTT
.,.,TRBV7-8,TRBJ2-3,CASSFRLPSTDTQYF,TGTGCCAGCAGCTTCCGACTCCCGAGCACAGATACGCAGTATTTT
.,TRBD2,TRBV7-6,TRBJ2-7,CASSKAVEGASSGGYEQYF,TGTGCCAGCAGCAAAGCGGTTGAGGGGGCGTCTAGCGGGGGCTACGAGCAGTACTTC
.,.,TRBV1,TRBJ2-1,CTSSQAPSILAGVHNEQFF,TGCACCAGCAGCCAAGCCCCGTCCATCCTAGCGGGAGTGCACAATGAGCAGTTCTTC
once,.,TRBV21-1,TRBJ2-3,CASSKGVAGDTDTQYF,TGTGCCAGCAGCAAAGGGGTAGCGGGGGACACAGATACGCAGTATTTT
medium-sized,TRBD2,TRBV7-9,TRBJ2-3,CASSLATSGTDTQYF,TGTGCCAGCAGCTTAGCGACTAGCGGCACAGATACGCAGTATTTT
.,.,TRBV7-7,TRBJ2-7,CASSLEAGREQYF,TGTGCCAGCAGCTTAGAGGCGGGACGCGAGCAGTACTTC
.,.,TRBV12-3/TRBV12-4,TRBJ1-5,CASNTQGEPQHF,TGTGCCAGCAATACACAGGGTGAGCCCCAGCATTTT
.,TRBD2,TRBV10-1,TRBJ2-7,CASSSGNSPYEQYF,TGCGCCAGCAGTAGCGGGAACAGCCCCTACGAGCAGTACTTC
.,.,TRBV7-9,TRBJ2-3,CASSPRTTSTDTQYF,TGTGCCAGCAGCCCAAGGACAACGAGCACAGATACGCAGTATTTT
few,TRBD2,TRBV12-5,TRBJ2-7,CASGLVVSSGSTDEQYF,TGTGCTAGTGGTTTGGTGGTGTCTAGCGGGAGTACCGACGAGCAGTACTTC
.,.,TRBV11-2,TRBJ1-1,CASSLEAADNTEAFF,TGTGCCAGCAGCTTAGAGGCAGCGGATAACACTGAAGCTTTCTTT
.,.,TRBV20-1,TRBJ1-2,CSASTSPDYGYTF,TGCAGTGCTAGTACATCCCCCGACTATGGCTACACCTTC